This record concerns one TCR beta chain sequence. Its antigen is as yet unknown. These data originate in a study of graft-versus-host responses after intestinal transplantation. Study details: Recipients got multivisceral, liver-intestinal, or isolated intestinal transplants. Anti-thymocyte globulin induction, then tacrolimus and steroids for about three years, went to all recipients.

Germline-derived CDR1 and CDR2 are MNHEY and SMNVEV (reference sequence). CDR3 length: 16 amino acids. V was pared by 3 bases and J by 4 bases, with 7 bases of the junction left unmatched. Some clones are missing from TCRdb's copy, which holds only in-frame ones; the method was immunoSEQ multiplex PCR. Among 100,000 to 120,000 clones listed, over 85% were seen once. Findings of the study overall: GvH clones detected in recipient marrow included some appearing first in ileum or blood. Allografts from individuals with graft-donor T cell macrochimerism displayed high graft-versus-host to host-versus-graft clonal ratios.

The chain couples TRBV27 to TRBJ2-3; 10 bases are a match to TRBD2. Sequenced here: unstimulated CD8+ T cells sorted from spleen or lymph node cells, sampled before intestinal transplant. The sequence was obtained from a human donor who received an intestinal transplant. CDR3 DNA sequence: TGTGCCAGCAGTTTTTTCCTAGCGGGAGCGCCAGATACGCAGTATTTT. Its protein is CASSFFLAGAPDTQYF.